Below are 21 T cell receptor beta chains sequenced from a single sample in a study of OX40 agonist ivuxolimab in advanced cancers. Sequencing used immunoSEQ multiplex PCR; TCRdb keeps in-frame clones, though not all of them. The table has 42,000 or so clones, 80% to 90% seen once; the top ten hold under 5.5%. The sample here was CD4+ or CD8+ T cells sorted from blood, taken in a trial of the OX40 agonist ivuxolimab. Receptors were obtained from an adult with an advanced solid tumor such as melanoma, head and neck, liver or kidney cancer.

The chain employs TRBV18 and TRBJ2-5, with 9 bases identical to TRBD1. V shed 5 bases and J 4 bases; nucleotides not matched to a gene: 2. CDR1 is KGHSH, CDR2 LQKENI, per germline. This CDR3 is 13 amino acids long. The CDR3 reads CASSMGQGETQYF. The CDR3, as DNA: TGTGCCAGCTCAATGGGACAGGGAGAGACCCAGTACTTC.

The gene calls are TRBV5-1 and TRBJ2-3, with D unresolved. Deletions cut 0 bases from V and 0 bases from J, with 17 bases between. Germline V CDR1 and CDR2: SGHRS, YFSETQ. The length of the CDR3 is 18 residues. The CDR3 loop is CASSLGQVGPLSTDTQYF. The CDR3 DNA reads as TGCGCCAGCAGCTTGGGTCAGGTTGGCCCACTTAGCACAGATACGCAGTATTTT.

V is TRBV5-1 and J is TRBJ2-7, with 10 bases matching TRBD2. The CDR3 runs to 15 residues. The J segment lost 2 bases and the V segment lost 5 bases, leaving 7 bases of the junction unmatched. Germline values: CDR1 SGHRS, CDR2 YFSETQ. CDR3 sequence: CASREREGPAYEQYF. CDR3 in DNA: TGCGCCAGCAGAGAGCGGGAGGGGCCCGCCTACGAGCAGTACTTC.

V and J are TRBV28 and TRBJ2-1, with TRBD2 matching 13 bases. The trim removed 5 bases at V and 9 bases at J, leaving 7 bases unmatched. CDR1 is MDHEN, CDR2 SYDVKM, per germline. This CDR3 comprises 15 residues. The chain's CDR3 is CASSRGTSGKGEQFF. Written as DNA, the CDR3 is TGTGCCAGCAGTCGGGGGACTAGCGGGAAGGGTGAGCAGTTCTTC.

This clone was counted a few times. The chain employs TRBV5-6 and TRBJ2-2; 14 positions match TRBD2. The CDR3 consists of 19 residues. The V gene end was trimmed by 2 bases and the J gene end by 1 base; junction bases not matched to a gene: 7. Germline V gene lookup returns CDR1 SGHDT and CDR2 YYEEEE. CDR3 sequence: CASSFLTSGGARNTGELFF. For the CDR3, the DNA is TGTGCCAGCAGCTTTCTGACTAGCGGGGGGGCCAGGAACACCGGGGAGCTGTTTTTT.

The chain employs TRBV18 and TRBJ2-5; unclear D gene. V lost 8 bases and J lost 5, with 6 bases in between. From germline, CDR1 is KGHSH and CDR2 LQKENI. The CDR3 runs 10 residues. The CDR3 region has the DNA TGTGCCAGCGCGGAGGAGACCCAGTACTTC. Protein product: CASAEETQYF.

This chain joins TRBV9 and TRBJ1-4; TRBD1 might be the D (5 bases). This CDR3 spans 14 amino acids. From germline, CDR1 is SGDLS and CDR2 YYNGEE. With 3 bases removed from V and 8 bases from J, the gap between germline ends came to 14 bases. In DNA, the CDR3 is TGTGCCAGCAGCGCGGGGGTGCGAGAGGAAAAACTGTTTTTT. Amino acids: CASSAGVREEKLFF.

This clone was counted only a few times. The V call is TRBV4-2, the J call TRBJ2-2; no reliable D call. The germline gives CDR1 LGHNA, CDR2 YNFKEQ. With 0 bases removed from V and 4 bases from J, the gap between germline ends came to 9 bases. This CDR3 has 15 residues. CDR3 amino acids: CASSQDKGSTGELFF. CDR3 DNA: TGTGCCAGCAGCCAAGATAAGGGCAGCACCGGGGAGCTGTTTTTT.

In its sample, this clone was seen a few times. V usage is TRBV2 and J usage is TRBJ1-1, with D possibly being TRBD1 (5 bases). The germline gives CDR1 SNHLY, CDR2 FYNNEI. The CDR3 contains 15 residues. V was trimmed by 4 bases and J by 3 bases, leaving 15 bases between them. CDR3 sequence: CASSGPRVKYTEAFF. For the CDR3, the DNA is TGTGCCAGCAGTGGACCCAGGGTTAAGTACACTGAAGCTTTCTTT. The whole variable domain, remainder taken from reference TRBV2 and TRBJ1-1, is EPEVTQTPSHQVTQMGQEVILRCVPISNHLYFYWYRQILGQKVEFLVSFYNNEISEKSEIFDDQFSVERPDGSNFTLKIRSTKLEDSAMYFCASSGPRVKYTEAFFGQGTRLTVV.

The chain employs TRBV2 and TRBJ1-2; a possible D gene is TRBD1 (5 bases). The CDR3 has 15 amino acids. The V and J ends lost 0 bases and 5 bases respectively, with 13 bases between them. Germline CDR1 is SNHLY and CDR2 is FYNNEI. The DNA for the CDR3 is TGTGCCAGCAGTGAAGCGGGCAGGGTTTTGTATGGCTACACCTTC. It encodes CASSEAGRVLYGYTF.

The CDR3 is CASSEVPGSPYGYTF. The CDR3 nucleotides read TGTGCCAGCAGTGAGGTCCCAGGGTCTCCCTATGGCTACACCTTC. This sequence joins TRBV6-1 and TRBJ1-2; maybe TRBD1 (5 bases). Germline CDR1 reads MNHNS; CDR2 reads SASEGT. This CDR3 is built from 15 residues. Trimming cost V 3 bases and J 4 bases, with 15 bases left between them.

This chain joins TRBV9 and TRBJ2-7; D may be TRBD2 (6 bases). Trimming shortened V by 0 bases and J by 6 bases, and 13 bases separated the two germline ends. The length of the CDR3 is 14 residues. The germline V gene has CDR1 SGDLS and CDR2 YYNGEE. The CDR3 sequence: CASSVALEGAEQYF. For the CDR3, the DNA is TGTGCCAGCAGCGTAGCTCTGGAGGGTGCCGAGCAGTACTTC. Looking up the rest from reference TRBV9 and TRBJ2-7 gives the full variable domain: DSGVTQTPKHLITATGQRVTLRCSPRSGDLSVYWYQQSLDQGLQFLIQYYNGEERAKGNILERFSAQQFPDLHSELNLSSLELGDSALYFCASSVALEGAEQYFGPGTRLTVT.

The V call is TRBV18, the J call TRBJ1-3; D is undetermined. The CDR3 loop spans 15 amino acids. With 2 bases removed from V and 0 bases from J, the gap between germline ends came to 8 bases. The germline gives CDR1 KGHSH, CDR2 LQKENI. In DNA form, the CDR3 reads TGTGCCAGCTCACCAACGGACGGCTCTGGAAACACCATATATTTT. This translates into CASSPTDGSGNTIYF. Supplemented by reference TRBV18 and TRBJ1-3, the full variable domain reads NAGVMQNPRHLVRRRGQEARLRCSPMKGHSHVYWYRQLPEEGLKFMVYLQKENIIDESGMPKERFSAEFPKEGPSILRIQQVVRGDSAAYFCASSPTDGSGNTIYFGEGSWLTVV.

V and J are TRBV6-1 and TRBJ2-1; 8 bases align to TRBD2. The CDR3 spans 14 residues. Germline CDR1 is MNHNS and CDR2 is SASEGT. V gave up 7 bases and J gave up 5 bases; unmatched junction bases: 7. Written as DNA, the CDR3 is TGTGCCAGCACGACGGGAGGGCTTCACAATGAGCAGTTCTTC. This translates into CASTTGGLHNEQFF.

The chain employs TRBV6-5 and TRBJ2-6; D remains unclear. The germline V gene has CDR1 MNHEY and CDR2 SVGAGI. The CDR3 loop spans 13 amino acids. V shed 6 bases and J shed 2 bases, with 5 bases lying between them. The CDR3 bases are TGTGCCAGCAGCCTGACTGGGGCCAACGTCCTGACTTTC. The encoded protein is CASSLTGANVLTF.

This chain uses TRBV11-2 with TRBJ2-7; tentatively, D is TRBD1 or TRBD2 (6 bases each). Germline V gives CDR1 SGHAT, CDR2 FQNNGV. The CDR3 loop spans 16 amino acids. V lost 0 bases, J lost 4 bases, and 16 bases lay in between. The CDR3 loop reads CASSLERGALEYEQYF. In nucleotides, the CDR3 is TGTGCCAGCAGCTTAGAAAGGGGGGCCCTAGAATACGAGCAGTACTTC.

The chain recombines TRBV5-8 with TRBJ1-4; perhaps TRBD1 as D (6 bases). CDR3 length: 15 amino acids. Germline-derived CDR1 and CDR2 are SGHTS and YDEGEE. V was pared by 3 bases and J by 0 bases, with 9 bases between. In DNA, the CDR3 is TGTGCCAGCAGCTGGGACAATCCAACTAATGAAAAACTGTTTTTT. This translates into CASSWDNPTNEKLFF.

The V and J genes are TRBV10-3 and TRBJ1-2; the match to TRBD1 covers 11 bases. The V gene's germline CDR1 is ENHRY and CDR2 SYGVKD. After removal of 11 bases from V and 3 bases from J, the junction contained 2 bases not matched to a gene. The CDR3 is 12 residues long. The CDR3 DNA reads TGTGCCGTGGGACAGGGGGACTATGGCTACACCTTC. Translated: CAVGQGDYGYTF.

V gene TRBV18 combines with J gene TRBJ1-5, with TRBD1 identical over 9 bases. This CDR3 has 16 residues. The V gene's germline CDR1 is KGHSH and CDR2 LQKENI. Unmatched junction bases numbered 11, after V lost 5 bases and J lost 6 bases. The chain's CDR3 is CASSSSIQGASQPQHF. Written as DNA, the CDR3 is TGTGCCAGCTCATCGTCGATACAGGGGGCTAGTCAGCCCCAGCATTTT. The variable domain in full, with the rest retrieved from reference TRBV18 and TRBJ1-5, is NAGVMQNPRHLVRRRGQEARLRCSPMKGHSHVYWYRQLPEEGLKFMVYLQKENIIDESGMPKERFSAEFPKEGPSILRIQQVVRGDSAAYFCASSSSIQGASQPQHFGDGTRLSIL.

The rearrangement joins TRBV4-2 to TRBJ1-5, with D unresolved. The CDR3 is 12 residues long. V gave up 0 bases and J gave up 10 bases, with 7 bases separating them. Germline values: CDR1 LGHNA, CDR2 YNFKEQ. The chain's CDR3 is CASSQEVGPQHF. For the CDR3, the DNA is TGTGCCAGCAGCCAAGAGGTTGGCCCCCAGCATTTT.

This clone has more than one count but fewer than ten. The CDR3 loop is CASTRAGDNENIQYF. In DNA, the CDR3 is TGTGCCAGTACCCGGGCTGGGGACAACGAAAACATTCAGTACTTC. The chain carries TRBV19 and TRBJ2-4, with a weak D call TRBD1 (6 bases). The length of the CDR3 is 15 residues. V dropped 7 bases and J dropped 5 bases, with 18 bases sitting between them. The germline V gene has CDR1 LNHDA and CDR2 SQIVND (reference sequence).